This entry lists 27 T cell receptor beta chains sequenced from one sample in a study of STAT5B mutations in CD4+ large granular lymphocyte leukemia. Here immunoSEQ multiplex PCR was the method, and the copy in TCRdb shows in-frame clones only, minus some. Among 30,000 to 40,000 clones, approximately 88% were seen once, and the ten largest hold approximately 0.97%. The sequencing input was CD4+ T cells from blood buffy coats. Receptor source: a human donor in good health.

This chain joins TRBV18 and TRBJ2-7; D is undetermined. The CDR3 runs 14 residues. The germline V gene encodes CDR1 KGHSH and CDR2 LQKENI. With 3 bases removed from V and 2 bases from J, the gap between germline ends came to 11 bases. CDR3 loop: CASSPDWATYEQYF. In DNA, the CDR3 is TGTGCCAGCTCACCGGATTGGGCTACCTACGAGCAGTACTTC.

The chain employs TRBV6-5 and TRBJ1-2; D not certain. V was clipped by 8 bases and J by 4 bases, with 17 bases between them. The CDR3 contains 14 residues. CDR1 is MNHEY, CDR2 SVGAGI, per germline. The CDR3, as DNA: TGTGCCAGCGCTTCACAACACTCGACCTATGGCTACACCTTC. Translated: CASASQHSTYGYTF.

The rearrangement uses TRBV9 and TRBJ1-1, with D hard to call. Germline assignment: CDR1 SGDLS and CDR2 YYNGEE. V lost 0 bases, J lost 1 base, and 7 bases lay in between. This CDR3 is built from 14 residues. Written as DNA, the CDR3 is TGTGCCAGCAGCGTAGGGACGTCGAACACTGAAGCTTTCTTT. Translating it yields CASSVGTSNTEAFF.

The rearrangement uses TRBV6-4 and TRBJ1-1; TRBD1 might be the D (5 bases). Germline V gene sequence: CDR1 MRHNA, CDR2 SNTAGT. The CDR3 extends over 14 amino acids. With 5 bases removed from V and 4 bases from J, the gap between germline ends came to 14 bases. The CDR3: CASSLEGYGTEAFF. The CDR3 coding sequence is TGTGCCAGCAGTCTCGAGGGGTACGGCACTGAAGCTTTCTTT.

The chain carries TRBV5-1 and TRBJ2-2; 9 nucleotides agree with TRBD2. The ends lost 4 bases at V and 3 bases at J; junction bases unmatched: 19. CDR1 and CDR2 (germline): SGHRS, YFSETQ. The CDR3 runs 20 residues. DNA for the CDR3: TGCGCCAGCAGCCCACGGTATCCTGGGACTAGCACACGGGACACCGGGGAGCTGTTTTTT. It yields the protein CASSPRYPGTSTRDTGELFF. Combining the CDR3 with reference TRBV5-1 and TRBJ2-2 gives the whole variable domain KAGVTQTPRYLIKTRGQQVTLSCSPISGHRSVSWYQQTPGQGLQFLFEYFSETQRNKGNFPGRFSGRQFSNSRSEMNVSTLELGDSALYLCASSPRYPGTSTRDTGELFFGEGSRLTVL.

V and J are TRBV4-3 and TRBJ1-1; the D is unclear. The CDR3 covers 15 residues. With 5 bases removed from V and 6 bases from J, the gap between germline ends came to 19 bases. Germline CDR1 and CDR2: LGHNA and YSLEER. CDR3 coding DNA: TGCGCCAGCAGCACCTCGTTTTCCGGCGGACCTGAAGCTTTCTTT. Its protein is CASSTSFSGGPEAFF.

The chain recombines TRBV5-5 with TRBJ2-5, with TRBD2 identical over 14 bases. The J segment lost 5 bases and the V segment lost 2 bases, leaving 14 bases of the junction unmatched. Germline V gives CDR1 SGHKS, CDR2 YYEKEE (reference sequence). This CDR3 is built from 19 residues. The CDR3 is CASSLRLRRLAGGPETQYF. CDR3 in DNA: TGTGCCAGCAGCTTACGGCTACGCAGACTAGCGGGGGGGCCTGAGACCCAGTACTTC.

V and J are TRBV5-1 and TRBJ1-5; 8 nucleotides align to TRBD1. CDR1 is SGHRS and CDR2 is YFSETQ in the germline V gene. This CDR3 contains 14 residues. Trimming at V came to 0 bases and at J to 6 bases, leaving 2 bases not matched to a gene. This CDR3 is CASSLGTGTQPQHF. The CDR3 DNA sequence: TGCGCCAGCAGCTTGGGGACAGGGACTCAGCCCCAGCATTTT. The entire variable domain, with the rest obtained from reference TRBV5-1 and TRBJ1-5, is as follows: KAGVTQTPRYLIKTRGQQVTLSCSPISGHRSVSWYQQTPGQGLQFLFEYFSETQRNKGNFPGRFSGRQFSNSRSEMNVSTLELGDSALYLCASSLGTGTQPQHFGDGTRLSIL.

The V call is TRBV4-1, the J call TRBJ2-1; 8 bases are shared with TRBD2. Germline CDR1 is MGHRA and CDR2 is YSYEKL. V trimming: 1 base; J trimming: 8 bases; junction bases outside the gene matches: 4. This CDR3 contains 14 residues. For the CDR3, the DNA is TGCGCCAGCAGCCAAGGGGCTAGCGGGTATGAGCAGTTCTTC. Amino acid sequence: CASSQGASGYEQFF.

The chain employs TRBV4-3 and TRBJ2-5, with 12 bases lining up with TRBD2. This CDR3 has 17 amino acids. Germline CDR1 LGHNA, CDR2 YSLEER. The V segment lost 4 bases and the J segment 7 bases; nucleotides outside the gene matches: 13. The CDR3 region has the DNA TGCGCCAGCAGCCCCGGGGCTAGCGGGGGGGCCGGGGTGACCCAGTACTTC. Amino acid sequence: CASSPGASGGAGVTQYF.

V and J are TRBV4-1 and TRBJ1-4, with 12 bases identical to TRBD1. Per the germline V gene, CDR1 is MGHRA and CDR2 is YSYEKL. CDR3 size: 16 residues. Germline trimming cut 4 bases from V and 7 bases from J; bases unmatched to any gene: 7. Here the CDR3 DNA reads TGCGCCAGCAGCCGGGGACAGGGGGCCGGGGGTGAAAAACTGTTTTTT. Its translation: CASSRGQGAGGEKLFF.

V usage is TRBV5-1 and J usage is TRBJ2-7; D may be TRBD2 (6 bases). CDR3 size: 15 residues. V lost 5 bases, J lost 0 bases, and 15 bases lay in between. In germline, CDR1 is SGHRS, CDR2 YFSETQ. CDR3 loop: CASRSPGLYSYEQYF. CDR3 nucleotide sequence: TGCGCCAGCAGATCTCCGGGACTTTACTCCTACGAGCAGTACTTC.

The chain couples TRBV15 to TRBJ2-7; D might be TRBD1 or TRBD2, each matching 6 bases. Per the germline V gene, CDR1 is LNHNV and CDR2 is YYDKDF (reference sequence). The V gene lost 1 base and the J gene lost 2 bases, with 21 bases spanning the gap. This CDR3 is built from 18 residues. This CDR3 is CATSRVDVFNGGAYEQYF. The CDR3 DNA reads TGTGCCACCAGCAGAGTTGATGTTTTCAACGGGGGCGCCTACGAGCAGTACTTC. The full variable domain, with the rest looked up from reference TRBV15 and TRBJ2-7, is DAMVIQNPRYQVTQFGKPVTLSCSQTLNHNVMYWYQQKSSQAPKLLFHYYDKDFNNEADTPDNFQSRRPNTSFCFLDIRSPGLGDTAMYLCATSRVDVFNGGAYEQYFGPGTRLTVT.

The chain has TRBV10-2 and TRBJ2-1, with D tentatively TRBD2 (5 bases). The V end lost 8 bases, the J end lost 2 bases, and 10 bases lay between the germline ends. CDR3 length: 13 amino acids. The germline gives CDR1 WSHSY, CDR2 SAAADI. Here the CDR3 reads CASQRTTYNEQFF. DNA for the CDR3: TGCGCCAGCCAGCGGACGACCTACAATGAGCAGTTCTTC.

The V gene is TRBV4-3, the J gene TRBJ2-7; 10 nucleotides line up with TRBD2. The CDR3 contains 18 residues. Germline V gene data show CDR1 as LGHNA and CDR2 as YSLEER. V dropped 0 bases and J dropped 0; count of bases not matched to a gene: 8. In DNA form, the CDR3 reads TGCGCCAGCAGCCAAGAGGAAGCGGGGGGGACGGTCTCCTACGAGCAGTACTTC. Translated: CASSQEEAGGTVSYEQYF.

This chain links TRBV5-6 with TRBJ2-5, with no clear D. Per the germline V gene, CDR1 is SGHDT and CDR2 is YYEEEE. CDR3 size: 13 residues. V shed 1 base and J shed 9 bases, with 13 bases lying between them. CDR3 amino acids: CASSLRSSVAQYF. The CDR3 DNA follows: TGTGCCAGCAGCTTGAGGTCCAGTGTGGCCCAGTACTTC.

The chain is built from TRBV6-6 and TRBJ1-2; D is uncertain. This CDR3 is built from 10 residues. Trimming removed 6 bases from V and 5 bases from J, with 4 bases in between. The V gene's germline CDR1 is MNHNY and CDR2 SVGAGI (reference sequence). CDR3 residues: CASSSYGYTF. CDR3 bases: TGTGCCAGCAGCTCATATGGCTACACCTTC.

This rearrangement joins TRBV18 to TRBJ1-4; D call uncertain. Germline values: CDR1 KGHSH, CDR2 LQKENI. The V end was cut by 3 bases, the J end by 2 bases, with 10 bases between. The CDR3 is 15 amino acids. This chain's CDR3 is CASSPSELTNEKLFF. The CDR3 nucleotides are TGTGCCAGCTCACCCTCGGAGCTGACTAATGAAAAACTGTTTTTT.

The chain carries TRBV9 and TRBJ2-1, with D perhaps TRBD1 or TRBD2 (5 bases each). There are 17 residues in the CDR3. Germline V lookup: CDR1 SGDLS, CDR2 YYNGEE. Trimming removed 3 bases from V and 8 bases from J, with 24 bases in between. Here the CDR3 reads CASSDPPRDPNEHEQFF. CDR3 bases: TGTGCCAGCAGCGACCCACCCCGGGACCCCAACGAGCATGAGCAGTTCTTC.

The genes are TRBV14 and TRBJ2-3, with 8 bases that match TRBD1. V lost 2 bases, J lost 7 bases, and 8 bases stayed unmatched. Per the germline V gene, CDR1 is SGHDN and CDR2 is FVKESK. This CDR3 is 15 amino acids long. As DNA, the CDR3 is TGTGCCAGCAGCCAATTCCAGGGGGCGCAATATACGCAGTATTTT. This encodes CASSQFQGAQYTQYF. The full variable domain, its missing parts supplied by reference TRBV14 and TRBJ2-3, is EAGVTQFPSHSVIEKGQTVTLRCDPISGHDNLYWYRRVMGKEIKFLLHFVKESKQDESGMPNNRFLAERTGGTYSTLKVQPAELEDSGVYFCASSQFQGAQYTQYFGPGTRLTVL.

This clone was seen only once. The chain couples TRBV7-8 to TRBJ1-5, with D tentatively TRBD1 (6 bases). V was pared by 5 bases and J by 4 bases, with 15 bases between. There are 15 residues in the CDR3. Germline V gene lookup returns CDR1 SGHVS and CDR2 FQNEAQ. The CDR3 reads CASSRWTDTNQPQHF. The CDR3 DNA sequence: TGTGCCAGCAGCAGATGGACAGATACAAATCAGCCCCAGCATTTT.

The chain has TRBV6-5 and TRBJ1-2; TRBD1 agrees at 8 bases. The CDR3 runs to 14 residues. The V gene's germline CDR1 is MNHEY and CDR2 SVGAGI. The trim removed 2 bases at V and 4 bases at J, leaving 3 bases unmatched. The CDR3 coding sequence is TGTGCCAGCAGTTACGGACAGGGTATCTATGGCTACACCTTC. This sequence encodes CASSYGQGIYGYTF.

The sample holds one count of this clone. This rearrangement joins TRBV5-4 to TRBJ2-3; 11 bases are a match to TRBD2. Unmatched junction bases numbered 10, after V lost 5 bases and J lost 5 bases. Germline V lookup: CDR1 SGHNT, CDR2 YYREEE (reference sequence). This CDR3 region has 16 residues. CDR3 nucleotides: TGTGCCAGCAGTCTGTTAGCGGGAGGGCCAGGAGATACGCAGTATTTT. Translation gives CASSLLAGGPGDTQYF.

This chain connects TRBV11-2 to TRBJ1-2; perhaps TRBD1 as D (6 bases). This CDR3 contains 19 residues. Deletions cut 1 base from V and 0 bases from J, with 21 bases between. The germline V gene encodes CDR1 SGHAT and CDR2 FQNNGV. This chain's CDR3 is CASSLGGWEGTPSNYGYTF. The CDR3 coding sequence is TGTGCCAGCAGCTTAGGGGGGTGGGAGGGGACACCCTCTAACTATGGCTACACCTTC.

CDR3 nucleotide sequence: TGTGCCAGTAGTATAGGAGGGGCCTTCAGCAATCAGCCCCAGCATTTT. It encodes CASSIGGAFSNQPQHF. This rearrangement joins TRBV19 to TRBJ1-5; perhaps TRBD1 as D (5 bases). V lost 1 base, J lost 1 base, and 11 bases lay in between. Per the germline V gene, CDR1 is LNHDA and CDR2 is SQIVND (reference sequence). The CDR3 length is 16 residues.

The rearrangement links TRBV4-3 to TRBJ2-3; TRBD2 matches at 8 bases. This CDR3 has 16 residues. Per germline, CDR1 LGHNA and CDR2 YSLEER. V lost 1 base and J lost 7; bases outside the gene matches: 10. CDR3 nucleotides: TGCGCCAGCAGCCAAGTGGGTACTAGCGGAGCCTATACGCAGTATTTT. This sequence encodes CASSQVGTSGAYTQYF.

Turning to this clone: At one end the junction does not follow the germline gene, possibly because of a read error. V gene TRBV18 combines with J gene TRBJ1-5; tentative D call: TRBD1 (5 bases). The CDR3 consists of 13 residues. Germline V lookup: CDR1 KGHSH, CDR2 LQKENI. The CDR3 is CASTPDRGQPQHF. The CDR3 region has the DNA TGTGCCAGCACACCCGACCGGGGGCAGCCCCAGCATTTT.